A selection of T cell receptor beta chains follows, all from one sample in a study of blood T cells in healthy people across ages. TCRdb itself ran the 5' RACE reads through MiXCR, one entry per CDR3 protein. Seen here are some 760,000 distinct CDR3 sequences, 20% to 25% observed once, and the top ten hold more than 3%. The sample was also linked to a second study, of T cells of mothers and their children.

The sequencing sample was made of blood. The receptors shown here come from a boy between 10 and 17 years old in good health. CDR3s include the opening cysteine and the closing phenylalanine or tryptophan. D genes are given only for firm matches. Clone size, where shown, is once, few, many, or a class for clones that have expanded.

>.|.|TRBV2|TRBJ2-3
CASSEATLATSTDTQYF
TGTGCCAGCAGTGAAGCTACCTTAGCTACTAGCACAGATACGCAGTATTTT
>few|.|TRBV10-3|TRBJ1-3
CAISESWDSQNTIYF
TGTGCCATCAGTGAGTCTTGGGACTCTCAGAACACCATATATTTT
>few|.|TRBV5-1|TRBJ1-1
CASSLNARMNTEAFF
TGCGCCAGCAGCTTGAACGCTCGGATGAACACTGAAGCTTTCTTT
>.|TRBD1|TRBV28|TRBJ1-6
CASSAGTVPNNSPLHF
TGTGCCAGCAGTGCCGGGACAGTCCCCAATAATTCACCCCTCCACTTT
>few|.|TRBV15|TRBJ1-5
CATSREGGLGGNQPQHF
TGTGCCACCAGCAGAGAAGGAGGTTTGGGGGGCAATCAGCCCCAGCATTTT
>.|.|TRBV6-5|TRBJ1-6
CASSYQQYSPLHF
TGTGCCAGCAGTTACCAGCAATATTCACCCCTCCACTTT
>.|TRBD1|TRBV9|TRBJ2-7
CASSHLVGTETYEQYF
TGTGCCAGCAGTCATCTTGTGGGGACAGAAACCTACGAGCAGTACTTC
>few|.|TRBV10-2|TRBJ1-1
CASSERWKINTEAFF
TGCGCCAGCAGTGAGAGGTGGAAAATAAACACTGAAGCTTTCTTT
>few|.|TRBV12-3/TRBV12-4|TRBJ2-5
CASSSRGYEQCF
TGTGCCAGCAGTTCCAGAGGGTACGAGCAGTGCTTC
>few|.|TRBV3-1|TRBJ2-7
CASSPGDTSSYEQYF
TGTGCCAGCAGCCCCGGGGACACCAGCTCCTACGAGCAGTACTTC
>.|.|TRBV4-1|TRBJ2-7
CASSQENQGYEQYF
TGCGCCAGCAGCCAAGAGAATCAGGGGTACGAGCAGTACTTC
>.|TRBD1|TRBV7-2|TRBJ2-4
CASSLQGAAIGKNIQYF
TGTGCCAGCAGCCTACAGGGGGCGGCGATCGGCAAAAACATTCAGTACTTC